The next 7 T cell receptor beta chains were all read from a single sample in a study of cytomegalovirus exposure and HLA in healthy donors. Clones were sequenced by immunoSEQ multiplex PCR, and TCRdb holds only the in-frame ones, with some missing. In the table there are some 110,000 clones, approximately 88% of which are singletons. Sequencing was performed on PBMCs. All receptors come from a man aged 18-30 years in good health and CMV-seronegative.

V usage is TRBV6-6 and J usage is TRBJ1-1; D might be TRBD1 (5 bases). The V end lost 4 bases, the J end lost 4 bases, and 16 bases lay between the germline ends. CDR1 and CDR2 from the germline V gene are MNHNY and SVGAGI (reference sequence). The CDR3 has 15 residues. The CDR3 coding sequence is TGTGCCAGCAGTTTTAATCATCCGGGGGGCACTGAAGCTTTCTTT. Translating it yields CASSFNHPGGTEAFF.

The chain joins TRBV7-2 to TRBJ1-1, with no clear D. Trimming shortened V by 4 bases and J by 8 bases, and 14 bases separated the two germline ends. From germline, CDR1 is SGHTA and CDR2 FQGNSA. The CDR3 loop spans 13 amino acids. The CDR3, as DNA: TGTGCCAGCAGCTGGGCAGATTCAAGAGAAGCTTTCTTT. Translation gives CASSWADSREAFF. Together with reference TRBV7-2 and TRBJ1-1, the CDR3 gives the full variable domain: GAGVSQSPSNKVTEKGKDVELRCDPISGHTALYWYRQSLGQGLEFLIYFQGNSAPDKSGLPSDRFSAERTGGSVSTLTIQRTQQEDSAVYLCASSWADSREAFFGQGTRLTVV.

Here the CDR3 reads CATIGEAGSNYGYTF. In DNA form, the CDR3 reads TGTGCCACCATTGGGGAGGCAGGTTCCAACTATGGCTACACCTTC. V and J are TRBV2 and TRBJ1-2; no reliable D call. This CDR3 is built from 15 residues. Trimming stripped 10 bases from V and 2 bases from J, with 20 bases between. Germline CDR1 reads SNHLY; CDR2 reads FYNNEI.

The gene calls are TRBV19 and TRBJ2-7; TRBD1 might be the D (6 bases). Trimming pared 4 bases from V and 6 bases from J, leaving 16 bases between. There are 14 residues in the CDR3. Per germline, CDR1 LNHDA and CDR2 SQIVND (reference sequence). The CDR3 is CASSNRDKLREQYF. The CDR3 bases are TGTGCCAGTAGTAACCGGGACAAATTACGCGAGCAGTACTTC.

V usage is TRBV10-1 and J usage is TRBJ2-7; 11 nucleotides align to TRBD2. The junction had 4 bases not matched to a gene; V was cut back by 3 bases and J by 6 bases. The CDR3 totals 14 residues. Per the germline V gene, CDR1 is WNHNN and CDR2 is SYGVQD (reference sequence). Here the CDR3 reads CASSEFSGRGEQYF. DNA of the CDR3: TGCGCCAGCAGTGAATTTAGCGGGAGGGGCGAGCAGTACTTC.

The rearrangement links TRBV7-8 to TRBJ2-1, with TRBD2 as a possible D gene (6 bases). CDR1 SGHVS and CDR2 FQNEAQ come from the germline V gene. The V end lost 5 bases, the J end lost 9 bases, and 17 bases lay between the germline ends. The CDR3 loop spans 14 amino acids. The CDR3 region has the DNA TGTGCCAGCAGCCCGACCCGGGACTCCCTTGAGCAGTTCTTC. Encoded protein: CASSPTRDSLEQFF.

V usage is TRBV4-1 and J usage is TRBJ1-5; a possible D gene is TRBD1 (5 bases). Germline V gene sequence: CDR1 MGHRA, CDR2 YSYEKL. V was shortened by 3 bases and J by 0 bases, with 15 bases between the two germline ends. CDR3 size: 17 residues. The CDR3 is CASSQSFRGYSNQPQHF. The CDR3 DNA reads TGCGCCAGCAGCCAGTCTTTTAGGGGTTATAGCAATCAGCCCCAGCATTTT.